The 29 T cell receptor beta chains below all came from one sample that was sequenced in a study. TCRdb reprocessed the 5' RACE reads with MiXCR, giving one entry per CDR3 protein. The repertoire consists of over 45,000 distinct CDR3 sequences, with less than 30% occurring once and the leading ten covering approximately 2.2%. Cells sorted as Tregs were CD4+, CD25+ and CD127-/low. The sequenced sample consisted of tumor-infiltrating Tregs sorted from the breast tumor. These receptor sequences come from a female donor with breast cancer.

A single count supports this clonotype. V usage is TRBV7-2 and J usage is TRBJ2-1, with D possibly being TRBD1 (5 bases). CDR1 and CDR2 (germline): SGHTA, FQGNSA. The CDR3 has 15 amino acids. Trimming cost V 5 bases and J 0 bases, with 11 bases left between them. As DNA, the CDR3 is TGTGCCAGCAGCACGGACAAGCACTCCTACAATGAGCAGTTCTTC. Translating it yields CASSTDKHSYNEQFF.

This chain connects TRBV7-2 to TRBJ1-2, with 7 nucleotides matching TRBD1. This CDR3 comprises 13 residues. Germline V lookup: CDR1 SGHTA, CDR2 FQGNSA. J gave up 4 bases and V 3 bases, and 2 bases lay outside the gene matches. The CDR3 reads CASSLGTVYGYTF. CDR3 nucleotide sequence: TGTGCCAGCAGCTTGGGGACAGTCTATGGCTACACCTTC.

This clonotype was observed a handful of times. At one end, the junction sequence differs from germline, possibly due to a read error. The chain uses TRBV24-1 and TRBJ2-3; 7 bases align to TRBD1. Germline CDR1 reads KGHDR; CDR2 reads SFDVKD. This CDR3 has 15 residues. CDR3 loop: CAASDSGQLTDTQYF. The CDR3, as DNA: TGTGCCGCCAGTGACTCGGGACAGCTCACAGATACGCAGTATTTT.

This clonotype was seen only a few times. The rearrangement uses TRBV3-1 and TRBJ2-5; the D gene is possibly TRBD2 (5 bases). CDR1 and CDR2 from the germline V gene are LGHDT and YNNKEL (reference sequence). V shed 8 bases and J shed 5 bases, with 18 bases lying between them. The CDR3 contains 14 residues. Written as DNA, the CDR3 is TGTGCCAGCGGAGGCGGGCCCCCCGGGGAGACCCAGTACTTC. Amino acids: CASGGGPPGETQYF.

This clonotype appeared a few times. The chain employs TRBV5-1 and TRBJ2-3; D is uncertain. The CDR3 totals 14 residues. In germline, CDR1 is SGHRS, CDR2 YFSETQ. Trimming took off 0 bases at V and 4 bases at J, with 9 bases between the two ends. DNA for the CDR3: TGCGCCAGCAGCTTGGAACAGCTCTCAGATACGCAGTATTTT. Translating gives CASSLEQLSDTQYF.

The CDR3 nucleotides read TGTGCCACCAGCAGAGATCTGGCAGGGAACACTGAAGCTTTCTTT. Translated, it gives CATSRDLAGNTEAFF. This chain connects TRBV15 to TRBJ1-1; D gene uncertain. The CDR3 is made up of 15 amino acids. V lost 0 bases, J lost 1 base, and 9 bases lay in between. Looked up from germline, CDR1 is LNHNV and CDR2 is YYDKDF (reference sequence).

CDR3 amino acids: CASSLLRGRGYTF. The CDR3 DNA sequence: TGTGCCAGCAGTCTCCTCCGGGGTCGTGGCTACACCTTC. This chain links TRBV12-3 or TRBV12-4 with TRBJ1-2; unclear D gene. V lost 5 bases to trimming and J lost 7 bases, with 14 bases between them. This CDR3 has 13 residues.

V gene TRBV6-1 combines with J gene TRBJ1-1; D is uncertain. The germline gives CDR1 MNHNS, CDR2 SASEGT. The CDR3 length is 18 residues. Trimming removed 2 bases from V and 4 bases from J, with 23 bases in between. CDR3 sequence reads: CASSETPVIGSLSTEAFF. DNA for the CDR3: TGTGCCAGCAGTGAAACCCCAGTCATCGGCAGTCTTAGCACTGAAGCTTTCTTT.

The gene calls are TRBV5-1 and TRBJ1-2; 11 nucleotides line up with TRBD1. This CDR3 is 15 amino acids long. The germline V gene has CDR1 SGHRS and CDR2 YFSETQ. V was clipped by 0 bases and J by 6 bases; unmatched bases: 4. CDR3 protein: CASSLDPGQGDGYTF. The CDR3 nucleotides are TGCGCCAGCAGCTTGGATCCGGGACAGGGGGATGGCTACACCTTC. Using reference TRBV5-1 and TRBJ1-2 for the parts outside the CDR3, the full variable domain is KAGVTQTPRYLIKTRGQQVTLSCSPISGHRSVSWYQQTPGQGLQFLFEYFSETQRNKGNFPGRFSGRQFSNSRSEMNVSTLELGDSALYLCASSLDPGQGDGYTFGSGTRLTVV.

This clonotype was counted between two and nine times. CDR3 nucleotide sequence: TGTGCCAGCAGCTTGACTAGCGCAGATACGCAGTATTTT. This encodes CASSLTSADTQYF. V is TRBV7-9 and J is TRBJ2-3, with 8 positions matching TRBD2. CDR3 length: 13 residues. Germline CDR1 reads SEHNR; CDR2 reads FQNEAQ (reference sequence). V lost 3 bases and J lost 4; bases outside the gene matches: 0. The whole variable domain, filled in from reference TRBV7-9 and TRBJ2-3, reads DTGVSQNPRHKITKRGQNVTFRCDPISEHNRLYWYRQTLGQGPEFLTYFQNEAQLEKSRLLSDRFSAERPKGSFSTLEIQRTEQGDSAMYLCASSLTSADTQYFGPGTRLTVL.

The rearrangement joins TRBV20-1 to TRBJ1-4; 9 bases match TRBD1. The CDR3 contains 13 residues. The junction had 6 bases not matched to a gene; V was cut back by 6 bases and J by 7 bases. The germline gives CDR1 DFQATT, CDR2 SNEGSKA (reference sequence). The CDR3 nucleotides read TGCAGTGCGCAGACAGGGGGAGGTGAAAAACTGTTTTTT. Translation: CSAQTGGGEKLFF.

The chain combines TRBV21-1 with TRBJ2-7; no check of the table's D call, TRBD1, against the DNA was made. TRBV21-1 is marked as a pseudogene. This CDR3 comprises 12 residues. In nucleotides, the CDR3 is TGTGCCACCGGACAGGGGTCCTACGAGCAGTACTTC. Encoded protein: CATGQGSYEQYF.

There are many counts of this clonotype. This chain joins TRBV7-2 and TRBJ2-7, with 8 positions matching TRBD1. The junction had 5 bases not matched to a gene; V was cut back by 4 bases and J by 6 bases. The V gene's germline CDR1 is SGHTA and CDR2 FQGNSA. This CDR3 has 13 amino acids. The CDR3 sequence is CASSSTGGGEQYF. The DNA for the CDR3 is TGTGCCAGCAGCTCAACAGGGGGTGGCGAGCAGTACTTC.

This clonotype was detected once. This sequence joins TRBV27 and TRBJ2-5; D uncertain. The CDR3 is made up of 14 amino acids. Germline-derived CDR1 and CDR2 are MNHEY and SMNVEV (reference sequence). V lost 0 bases to trimming and J lost 5 bases, with 10 bases between them. The CDR3 here is CASSLSMGRETQYF. CDR3 bases: TGTGCCAGCAGTTTATCGATGGGCCGGGAGACCCAGTACTTC.

About this clonotype itself: A much more abundant neighbour one base away suggests this may be a read error. The rearrangement links TRBV12-3 or TRBV12-4 to TRBJ2-5; 10 bases are a match to TRBD1. The CDR3 spans 14 residues. The CDR3 protein is CTSSPTGGEETQYF. In DNA form, the CDR3 reads TGTACCAGCAGTCCGACAGGGGGCGAAGAGACCCAGTACTTC.

Details on this clonotype: At one end, the junction sequence differs from germline, possibly due to a read error. The V gene is TRBV5-6, the J gene TRBJ2-3; maybe TRBD2 (5 bases). The CDR3 contains 15 residues. Germline CDR1 is SGHDT and CDR2 is YYEEEE. For the CDR3, the DNA is TGCGCCGGCAGCTTGTATGAGGGTGGCACAGATACGCAGTATTTT. Translating it yields CAGSLYEGGTDTQYF.

There are a few counts of this clonotype. The conserved phenylalanine or tryptophan normally closing the CDR3 is absent here, so this likely arose from a read error. The DNA of the CDR3 is TGTGCCAGCAGTTCGGCTAGGCACTACGAGCAGTACCTC. Its protein product is CASSSARHYEQYL. The V call is TRBV28, the J call TRBJ2-7; no clear D. This CDR3 is 13 amino acids long. V was shortened by 4 bases and J by 3 bases, with 10 bases between the two germline ends. CDR1 MDHEN and CDR2 SYDVKM come from the germline V gene.

This rearrangement joins TRBV20-1 to TRBJ1-1, with D unresolved. V was shortened by 0 bases and J by 1 base, with 15 bases between the two germline ends. Germline lookup yields CDR1 DFQATT and CDR2 SNEGSKA (reference sequence). This CDR3 is built from 16 residues. The CDR3 sequence: CSARDRAPRRNTEAFF. In nucleotides, the CDR3 is TGCAGTGCTAGAGATAGGGCACCGCGGAGGAACACTGAAGCTTTCTTT.

This clonotype showed up just a few times. V is TRBV13 and J is TRBJ2-7; D gene ambiguous. From germline, CDR1 is PRHDT and CDR2 FYEKMQ (reference sequence). CDR3 length equals 12 residues. Trimming took off 6 bases at V and 7 bases at J, with 13 bases between the two ends. In nucleotides, the CDR3 is TGTGCCAGCAGTTACCCTCTGGGAGAGCAGTACTTC. It specifies CASSYPLGEQYF.

This clonotype was counted between two and nine times. J is TRBJ2-5 and V is TRBV7-9; maybe TRBD2 (5 bases). The V end lost 5 bases, the J end lost 2 bases, and 24 bases lay between the germline ends. Germline-derived CDR1 and CDR2 are SEHNR and FQNEAQ (reference sequence). This CDR3 is 18 amino acids long. CDR3 amino acids: CASSPSKRLGIPQETQYF. The CDR3 nucleotides read TGTGCCAGCAGCCCGTCTAAGCGGTTGGGGATACCTCAAGAGACCCAGTACTTC.

This sequence joins TRBV14 and TRBJ2-3; 9 bases match TRBD1. From germline, CDR1 is SGHDN and CDR2 FVKESK. The CDR3 covers 16 residues. V was pared by 3 bases and J by 6 bases, with 10 bases of the junction left unmatched. The CDR3: CASSQGGTGIADTQYF. For the CDR3, the DNA is TGTGCCAGCAGCCAGGGAGGGACAGGGATCGCGGATACGCAGTATTTT.

This chain links TRBV6-1 with TRBJ1-4, with TRBD1 as a possible D gene (5 bases). Per the germline V gene, CDR1 is MNHNS and CDR2 is SASEGT. V was clipped by 2 bases and J by 11 bases, with 15 bases between them. CDR3 length equals 14 residues. The DNA for the CDR3 is TGTGCCAGCAGTGAATTACTCTCTTCAGGGAAACTGTTTTTT. The encoded protein is CASSELLSSGKLFF.

The chain recombines TRBV12-3 or TRBV12-4 with TRBJ1-2; D unclear. Trimming shortened V by 3 bases and J by 7 bases, and 9 bases separated the two germline ends. There are 12 residues in the CDR3. CDR3 region: CASSFRGGGYTF. The CDR3 coding sequence is TGTGCCAGCAGTTTCCGGGGAGGTGGCTACACCTTC.

The V gene is TRBV7-2, the J gene TRBJ2-5; D not certain. The CDR3 totals 16 residues. The germline V gene has CDR1 SGHTA and CDR2 FQGNSA. V was trimmed by 5 bases and J by 0 bases, leaving 16 bases between them. CDR3 residues: CASSRRRALYQETQYF. CDR3 sequence (DNA): TGTGCCAGCAGCCGACGTAGGGCCTTGTACCAAGAGACCCAGTACTTC.

The chain recombines TRBV15 with TRBJ2-7, with D tentatively TRBD1 (8 bases). The V end lost 3 bases, the J end lost 2 bases, and 17 bases lay between the germline ends. This CDR3 region has 16 residues. The germline V gene encodes CDR1 LNHNV and CDR2 YYDKDF (reference sequence). The CDR3 here is CATSRAQGGGTYEQYF. The DNA for the CDR3 is TGTGCCACCAGCAGGGCACAGGGGGGGGGTACCTACGAGCAGTACTTC.

This clonotype was seen more than once but under ten times. V gene TRBV30 combines with J gene TRBJ1-2, with D unresolved. The CDR3 runs to 14 residues. Germline V gene sequence: CDR1 GTSNPN, CDR2 SVGIG (reference sequence). The V gene lost 1 base and the J gene lost 0 bases, with 9 bases spanning the gap. The DNA of the CDR3 is TGTGCCTGGAGTGCGGACGGCGCTAACTATGGCTACACCTTC. It is translated as CAWSADGANYGYTF.

This clonotype was observed many times. In nucleotides, the CDR3 is TGTGCCAGCAGCGGACTAGCGGGAGTACATGAGCAGTTCTTC. Translated, it gives CASSGLAGVHEQFF. The chain recombines TRBV12-3 or TRBV12-4 with TRBJ2-1; 13 nucleotides agree with TRBD2. Germline trimming cut 6 bases from V and 8 bases from J; bases unmatched to any gene: 4. The CDR3 covers 14 residues.

Comments on this clonotype: One junction end disagrees with the germline gene, perhaps due to a read error. The genes are TRBV3-1 and TRBJ1-5; a weak D match, TRBD1 (5 bases). Germline V lookup: CDR1 LGHDT, CDR2 YNNKEL (reference sequence). The CDR3 runs 15 residues. CDR3 region: CAGSPGGGVGQPQHF. CDR3 DNA sequence: TGTGCCGGCAGCCCCGGCGGGGGAGTGGGTCAGCCCCAGCATTTT.

The chain uses TRBV5-1 and TRBJ2-3; 10 nucleotides align to TRBD2. The CDR3 totals 16 residues. From germline, CDR1 is SGHRS and CDR2 YFSETQ. Unmatched junction bases numbered 9, after V lost 4 bases and J lost 4 bases. The CDR3 coding sequence is TGCGCCAGCAGCGGGGAGGCTAGCGGGGGATCAGATACGCAGTATTTT. Amino acid sequence: CASSGEASGGSDTQYF.